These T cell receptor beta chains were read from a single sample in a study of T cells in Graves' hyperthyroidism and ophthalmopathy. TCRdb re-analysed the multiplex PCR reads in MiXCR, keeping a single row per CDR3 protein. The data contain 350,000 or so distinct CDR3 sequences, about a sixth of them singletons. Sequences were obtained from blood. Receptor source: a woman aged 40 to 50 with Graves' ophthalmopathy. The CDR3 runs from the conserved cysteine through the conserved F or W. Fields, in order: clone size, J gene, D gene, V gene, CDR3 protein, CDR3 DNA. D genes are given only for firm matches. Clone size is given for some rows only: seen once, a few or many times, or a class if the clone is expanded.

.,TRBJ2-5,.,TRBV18,CASSPDSRKKETQYF,TGTGCCAGCTCACCGGACAGCCGAAAGAAAGAGACCCAGTACTTC
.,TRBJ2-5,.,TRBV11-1,CASSPTGAGTQYF,TGTGCCAGCAGCCCCACAGGAGCGGGGACCCAGTACTTC
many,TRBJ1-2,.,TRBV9,CASSAEVGVYGYTF,TGTGCCAGCAGCGCCGAGGTGGGAGTCTATGGCTACACCTTC
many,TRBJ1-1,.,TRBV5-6,CASLGRSEAFF,TGTGCCAGCCTAGGACGGTCTGAAGCTTTCTTT
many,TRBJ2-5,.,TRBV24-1,CATSGGGSQETQYF,TGTGCCACCAGTGGAGGGGGGAGCCAAGAGACCCAGTACTTC
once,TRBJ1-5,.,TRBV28,CASSFIGDSNQPQHF,TGTGCCAGCAGTTTCATTGGGGATAGCAATCAGCCCCAGCATTTT
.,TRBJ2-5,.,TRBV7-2,CASRPGQALQETQYF,TGTGCCAGCAGACCGGGGCAGGCACTGCAAGAGACCCAGTACTTC
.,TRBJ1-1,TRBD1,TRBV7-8,CASTEGRGRIKTEAFF,TGTGCCAGCACCGAAGGCAGGGGGCGAATTAAGACTGAAGCTTTCTTT
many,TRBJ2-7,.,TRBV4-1,CASSQDLVVTYEQYF,TGCGCCAGCAGCCAAGATCTGGTCGTTACCTACGAGCAGTACTTC
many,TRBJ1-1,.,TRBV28,CASRHDPVGAFF,TGTGCCAGCAGGCACGACCCAGTCGGAGCTTTCTTT
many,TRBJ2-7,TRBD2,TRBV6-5,CASRRITTSRYEQYF,TGTGCCAGCAGACGGATCACGACTAGCAGATACGAGCAGTACTTC
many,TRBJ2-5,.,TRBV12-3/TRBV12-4,CASRQGETQYF,TGTGCCAGCAGACAGGGAGAGACCCAGTACTTC
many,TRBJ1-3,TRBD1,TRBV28,CASSLPRTGGNTIYF,TGTGCCAGCAGTTTACCCCGGACAGGAGGAAACACCATATATTTT